Shown below are 29 T cell receptor beta chains from a single sample sequenced in a study of T cells in localized non-small cell lung cancer. The method was immunoSEQ multiplex PCR; TCRdb's version includes in-frame clones alone and lacks a portion of them. The data hold around 29,000 clones, with roughly 90% observed a single time. Sequencing used peripheral blood, obtained before any cancer treatment. These receptors were obtained from a female donor older than 55 with stage I lung adenocarcinoma.

This clone was seen a handful of times. J is TRBJ1-1 and V is TRBV30; a possible D gene is TRBD1 (6 bases). Germline CDR1 and CDR2: GTSNPN and SVGIG (reference sequence). This CDR3 has 13 amino acids. V lost 0 bases, J lost 1 base, and 6 bases lay in between. CDR3 sequence reads: CAWSVGGNTEAFF. The CDR3 DNA is TGTGCCTGGAGTGTAGGGGGGAACACTGAAGCTTTCTTT.

The CDR3 bases are TGTGCCAGCAGCTTACTTTCAGGGGCCAACGTCCTGACTTTC. It codes for CASSLLSGANVLTF. The V call is TRBV13, the J call TRBJ2-6, with D hard to call. Trimming shortened V by 2 bases and J by 4 bases, and 6 bases separated the two germline ends. The CDR3 runs to 14 residues. Per germline, CDR1 PRHDT and CDR2 FYEKMQ (reference sequence).

This chain uses TRBV9 with TRBJ2-5, with 9 bases identical to TRBD1. CDR3 length equals 16 residues. Germline CDR1 and CDR2: SGDLS and YYNGEE. V dropped 0 bases and J dropped 4; count of bases not matched to a gene: 7. The CDR3 DNA sequence: TGTGCCAGCAGCGTAGTACAGGGGGCTTCTTTAGAGACCCAGTACTTC. This sequence encodes CASSVVQGASLETQYF.

The genes are TRBV2 and TRBJ2-1; TRBD2 matches at 8 bases. The CDR3 runs to 16 residues. Trimming took 0 bases from V and 6 from J; bases not matched to a gene: 7. The V gene's germline CDR1 is SNHLY and CDR2 FYNNEI. This CDR3 reads CASSEAGGRTFNEQFF. The DNA for the CDR3 is TGTGCCAGCAGTGAAGCCGGCGGGAGGACTTTCAATGAGCAGTTCTTC.

The CDR3 DNA follows: TGTGCCAGCAGCCCTTCTTGGGACAGGGGGCGCGGCTACACCTTC. It codes for CASSPSWDRGRGYTF. The genes are TRBV11-2 and TRBJ1-2; 12 bases align to TRBD1. Trimming removed 5 bases from V and 8 bases from J; junction bases left unmatched: 9. Germline lookup yields CDR1 SGHAT and CDR2 FQNNGV. This CDR3 has 15 amino acids.

This clone showed up just once. The chain joins TRBV4-1 to TRBJ1-2, with a tentative D call TRBD1 (5 bases). This CDR3 is 15 amino acids long. Trimming left V 0 bases short and J 9 bases short, with 17 bases between. Per germline, CDR1 MGHRA and CDR2 YSYEKL. Here the CDR3 reads CASSQDLGQGRSYTF. In nucleotides, the CDR3 is TGCGCCAGCAGCCAAGATCTGGGGCAGGGAAGAAGCTACACCTTC.

This rearrangement joins TRBV19 to TRBJ2-2, with a tentative D call TRBD1 (6 bases). Germline V gene data show CDR1 as LNHDA and CDR2 as SQIVND (reference sequence). V was pared by 6 bases and J by 4 bases, with 15 bases between. CDR3 length equals 15 residues. This chain's CDR3 is CASRPPGQITGELFF. For the CDR3, the DNA is TGTGCCAGTAGGCCCCCCGGACAGATCACCGGGGAGCTGTTTTTT. Full variable domain (missing parts from reference TRBV19 and TRBJ2-2): DGGITQSPKYLFRKEGQNVTLSCEQNLNHDAMYWYRQDPGQGLRLIYYSQIVNDFQKGDIAEGYSVSREKKESFPLTVTSAQKNPTAFYLCASRPPGQITGELFFGEGSRLTVL.

V and J are TRBV5-5 and TRBJ2-2, with a possible D match to TRBD2 (5 bases). V was trimmed by 7 bases and J by 2 bases, leaving 18 bases between them. This CDR3 contains 16 residues. Germline CDR1 and CDR2: SGHKS and YYEKEE (reference sequence). CDR3 nucleotide sequence: TGTGCCAGCCAGAAAAACCTCGGGGTTAACACCGGGGAGCTGTTTTTT. Its protein is CASQKNLGVNTGELFF.

This chain links TRBV28 with TRBJ2-7, with 9 positions matching TRBD1. The V gene's germline CDR1 is MDHEN and CDR2 SYDVKM. V trimming: 6 bases; J trimming: 4 bases; junction bases outside the gene matches: 7. CDR3 length equals 14 residues. Here the CDR3 DNA reads TGTGCCAGCAGCCTCCGGGACAGGGTATACGAGCAGTACTTC. Translation gives CASSLRDRVYEQYF.

The V and J genes are TRBV18 and TRBJ2-6; 10 bases fit TRBD1. CDR1 is KGHSH, CDR2 LQKENI, per germline. This CDR3 has 17 residues. V trimming: 2 bases; J trimming: 0 bases; junction bases outside the gene matches: 1. CDR3 residues: CASSPGTGVSGANVLTF. For the CDR3, the DNA is TGTGCCAGCTCACCAGGGACAGGGGTCTCTGGGGCCAACGTCCTGACTTTC.

V gene TRBV2 combines with J gene TRBJ1-4, with 12 bases that match TRBD1. The CDR3 covers 15 residues. The V gene's germline CDR1 is SNHLY and CDR2 FYNNEI. Trimming at V came to 7 bases and at J to 8 bases, leaving 8 bases not matched to a gene. The CDR3 nucleotides are TGTGCCAGCATCCTGGCCGGGACAGGGGGCGAAAAACTGTTTTTT. Its translation is CASILAGTGGEKLFF. Drawing the rest from reference TRBV2 and TRBJ1-4, the complete variable domain is EPEVTQTPSHQVTQMGQEVILRCVPISNHLYFYWYRQILGQKVEFLVSFYNNEISEKSEIFDDQFSVERPDGSNFTLKIRSTKLEDSAMYFCASILAGTGGEKLFFGSGTQLSVL.

The rearrangement links TRBV2 to TRBJ2-1; the match to TRBD2 covers 14 bases. With V trimmed by 10 bases and J by 11 bases, 10 bases remained unmatched. This CDR3 region has 14 residues. The germline gives CDR1 SNHLY, CDR2 FYNNEI. Here the CDR3 reads CATNTGTSGGQQFF. CDR3 DNA sequence: TGTGCCACCAACACCGGGACTAGCGGGGGCCAGCAGTTCTTC. Supplemented by reference TRBV2 and TRBJ2-1, the full variable domain reads EPEVTQTPSHQVTQMGQEVILRCVPISNHLYFYWYRQILGQKVEFLVSFYNNEISEKSEIFDDQFSVERPDGSNFTLKIRSTKLEDSAMYFCATNTGTSGGQQFFGPGTRLTVL.

The V call is TRBV29-1, the J call TRBJ1-3; D remains unclear. Per germline, CDR1 SQVTM and CDR2 ANQGSEA. V was shortened by 5 bases and J by 2 bases, with 13 bases between the two germline ends. There are 14 residues in the CDR3. DNA of the CDR3: TGCAGCGTTCTTTTCGGTGGGACTGGAAACACCATATATTTT. Protein product: CSVLFGGTGNTIYF.

The chain recombines TRBV18 with TRBJ1-2; 8 bases map to TRBD1. From germline, CDR1 is KGHSH and CDR2 LQKENI. Trimming removed 4 bases from V and 3 bases from J; junction bases left unmatched: 1. The CDR3 is made up of 13 amino acids. CDR3 loop: CASSLQGDYGYTF. The CDR3 region has the DNA TGTGCCAGCTCACTACAGGGGGACTATGGCTACACCTTC.

The chain is built from TRBV7-9 and TRBJ2-3, with D perhaps being TRBD1 or TRBD2 (6 bases each). The germline V gene encodes CDR1 SEHNR and CDR2 FQNEAQ (reference sequence). The CDR3 is 15 amino acids. Trimming pared 6 bases from V and 1 base from J, leaving 14 bases between. CDR3 coding DNA: TGTGCCAGCAGACCACCGGGGGCAGGCACAGATACGCAGTATTTT. Protein: CASRPPGAGTDTQYF.

The rearrangement joins TRBV14 to TRBJ1-2; D possibly corresponds to TRBD1 (5 bases). Germline CDR1 and CDR2: SGHDN and FVKESK. Trimming removed 0 bases at V and 9 bases at J, with 14 bases between. CDR3 length equals 14 residues. The chain's CDR3 is CASSQDSGRASYTF. CDR3 nucleotide sequence: TGTGCCAGCAGCCAAGATTCGGGCAGGGCGAGCTACACCTTC. Looking up the rest from reference TRBV14 and TRBJ1-2 gives the full variable domain: EAGVTQFPSHSVIEKGQTVTLRCDPISGHDNLYWYRRVMGKEIKFLLHFVKESKQDESGMPNNRFLAERTGGTYSTLKVQPAELEDSGVYFCASSQDSGRASYTFGSGTRLTVV.

The chain uses TRBV5-1 and TRBJ1-1; no definite D call. The V end lost 0 bases, the J end lost 7 bases, and 10 bases lay between the germline ends. The germline gives CDR1 SGHRS, CDR2 YFSETQ. The CDR3 runs 13 residues. Here the CDR3 reads CASSLAGASEAFF. The CDR3 nucleotides read TGCGCCAGCAGCTTGGCCGGAGCTAGTGAAGCTTTCTTT.

The chain couples TRBV5-1 to TRBJ1-1; 9 positions agree with TRBD1. The CDR3 is 17 residues long. In germline, CDR1 is SGHRS, CDR2 YFSETQ. Trimming cost V 5 bases and J 1 base; bases outside gene matches: 12. The CDR3 bases are TGCGCCAGCAGGATAGTGTACAGGGGGCTTGGGAACACTGAAGCTTTCTTT. The encoded protein is CASRIVYRGLGNTEAFF.

This clone was counted only a few times. The gene calls are TRBV18 and TRBJ1-2; possibly TRBD1 for D (6 bases). V lost 0 bases and J lost 2, with 7 bases in between. This CDR3 contains 14 residues. Germline V gene lookup returns CDR1 KGHSH and CDR2 LQKENI. CDR3 in amino acids: CASSPPGGNYGYTF. As DNA, the CDR3 is TGTGCCAGCTCACCACCAGGGGGGAACTATGGCTACACCTTC.

The chain couples TRBV7-9 to TRBJ2-6; D may match TRBD1 or TRBD2 (5 bases each). Trimming pared 3 bases from V and 0 bases from J, leaving 9 bases between. Germline CDR1 is SEHNR and CDR2 is FQNEAQ (reference sequence). This CDR3 contains 16 residues. CDR3 DNA: TGTGCCAGCAGCTTTCCAGGGAGCTCTGGGGCCAACGTCCTGACTTTC. Residues: CASSFPGSSGANVLTF.

The chain combines TRBV7-9 with TRBJ1-3, with 9 nucleotides matching TRBD1. V shed 2 bases, J shed 0 bases, and the junction held 8 bases outside the gene matches. The CDR3 sequence is 18 residues long. In germline, CDR1 is SEHNR, CDR2 FQNEAQ (reference sequence). The CDR3 reads CASSLYLQGAISGNTIYF. The CDR3 DNA sequence: TGTGCCAGCAGCTTATACCTACAGGGGGCGATCTCTGGAAACACCATATATTTT.

Comment on this clone: The same CDR3 is also encoded by other DNA sequences in this sample. The chain links TRBV7-3 to TRBJ2-2, with D perhaps matching TRBD1 or TRBD2 (5 bases each). The length of the CDR3 is 13 residues. Trimming pared 6 bases from V and 6 bases from J, leaving 11 bases between. The germline V gene encodes CDR1 SGHTA and CDR2 FQGTGA. The CDR3 spells CASSFRGPGELFF. The CDR3 DNA sequence: TGTGCCAGCAGTTTTCGGGGCCCCGGGGAGCTGTTTTTT.

Remarks on this clone: Germline is not matched at one junction end, which may reflect a read error. The genes are TRBV10-3 and TRBJ1-2; 7 bases line up with TRBD1. Per germline, CDR1 ENHRY and CDR2 SYGVKD. The CDR3 covers 14 residues. The CDR3 spells CAISENRDSSSRAF. As DNA, the CDR3 is TGTGCCATCAGTGAGAACCGGGACAGTAGCTCTCGTGCCTTC.

This chain uses TRBV6-5 with TRBJ1-3; D ambiguous. The ends were cut back, 6 bases at V and 1 base at J, with 13 bases in the middle. Per germline, CDR1 MNHEY and CDR2 SVGAGI. The CDR3 loop spans 15 amino acids. CDR3 nucleotides: TGTGCCAGCAGCTCGGACGTGGGGTCTGGAAACACCATATATTTT. It yields the protein CASSSDVGSGNTIYF.

This chain joins TRBV28 and TRBJ2-3; D is tentatively TRBD1 or TRBD2 (5 bases each). The V end was cut by 5 bases, the J end by 5 bases, with 20 bases between. Germline lookup yields CDR1 MDHEN and CDR2 SYDVKM. The CDR3 runs 16 residues. The CDR3 is CASSTSGTHEQDTQYF. The CDR3 coding sequence is TGTGCCAGCAGTACATCCGGGACCCATGAACAAGATACGCAGTATTTT.

The genes are TRBV2 and TRBJ1-2; weak D call: TRBD1 (5 bases). The CDR3 has 12 amino acids. V was trimmed by 3 bases and J by 6 bases, leaving 8 bases between them. The germline gives CDR1 SNHLY, CDR2 FYNNEI. CDR3 nucleotide sequence: TGTGCCAGCAGTGAGAGACAGCATGGCTACACCTTC. This encodes CASSERQHGYTF.

This clone was observed once. The chain carries TRBV9 and TRBJ2-7; 7 bases line up with TRBD1. The CDR3 is 14 residues long. V was pared by 2 bases and J by 7 bases, with 9 bases of the junction left unmatched. CDR1 and CDR2 (germline): SGDLS, YYNGEE. CDR3 in amino acids: CASSVADRALEQYF. DNA of the CDR3: TGTGCCAGCAGCGTTGCCGACAGGGCGTTGGAGCAGTACTTC.

This chain links TRBV7-8 with TRBJ1-2; D uncertain. Germline V lookup: CDR1 SGHVS, CDR2 FQNEAQ. The CDR3 length is 14 residues. V gave up 6 bases and J gave up 8 bases, with 19 bases separating them. The CDR3 coding sequence is TGTGCCAGCAGTCTCTTACCGGGTCTGGAGGGCTACACCTTC. Translated: CASSLLPGLEGYTF.

This clone was observed once. The rearrangement links TRBV5-1 to TRBJ1-1; D gene unclear. Germline CDR1 and CDR2: SGHRS and YFSETQ. The length of the CDR3 is 15 residues. Trimming left V 3 bases short and J 1 base short, with 13 bases between. The CDR3 region has the DNA TGCGCCAGCAGCTCCGGGCCGAGTACGAACACTGAAGCTTTCTTT. Translating it yields CASSSGPSTNTEAFF. The full variable domain, rest sourced from reference TRBV5-1 and TRBJ1-1, is KAGVTQTPRYLIKTRGQQVTLSCSPISGHRSVSWYQQTPGQGLQFLFEYFSETQRNKGNFPGRFSGRQFSNSRSEMNVSTLELGDSALYLCASSSGPSTNTEAFFGQGTRLTVV.